These 25 T cell receptor beta chains share one sample of origin, sequenced in a study of T cell responses to AZD1222 COVID-19 vaccine. Method: immunoSEQ multiplex PCR; TCRdb's copy keeps in-frame clones and lacks some. The sample gives about 110,000 clones, about nine tenths of which show up once; roughly 3% is in the top ten. Here the sequenced sample was peripheral blood, taken on day 0 of MenACWY control vaccination. All receptors derive from an adult in good health.

The chain links TRBV7-8 to TRBJ1-2; D is undetermined. CDR3 length: 12 amino acids. V was cut by 5 bases and J by 7 bases, with 11 bases left in between. Germline loops: CDR1 SGHVS, CDR2 FQNEAQ. CDR3 residues: CASSPILPGYTF. The CDR3 DNA reads as TGTGCCAGCAGCCCCATACTCCCTGGCTACACCTTC. The variable domain in full, completed from reference TRBV7-8 and TRBJ1-2, reads GAGVSQSPRYKVAKRGQDVALRCDPISGHVSLFWYQQALGQGPEFLTYFQNEAQLDKSGLPSDRFFAERPEGSVSTLKIQRTQQEDSAVYLCASSPILPGYTFGSGTRLTVV.

This chain connects TRBV9 to TRBJ1-1; 8 bases map to TRBD1. This CDR3 comprises 15 residues. Germline V CDR1 and CDR2: SGDLS, YYNGEE. The J segment lost 0 bases and the V segment lost 4 bases, leaving 5 bases of the junction unmatched. CDR3 sequence: CASSPRTGMNTEAFF. CDR3 DNA sequence: TGTGCCAGCAGCCCTAGGACAGGGATGAACACTGAAGCTTTCTTT. The full variable domain, in which reference TRBV9 and TRBJ1-1 provide the parts outside the CDR3, is DSGVTQTPKHLITATGQRVTLRCSPRSGDLSVYWYQQSLDQGLQFLIQYYNGEERAKGNILERFSAQQFPDLHSELNLSSLELGDSALYFCASSPRTGMNTEAFFGQGTRLTVV.

J is TRBJ2-5 and V is TRBV3-1 (or the pseudogene TRBV3-2); TRBD2 matches 15 bases. The CDR3 runs 17 residues. Per the germline V gene, CDR1 is LGHDT and CDR2 is YNNKEL (reference sequence). Trimming at V came to 4 bases and at J to 2 bases, leaving 5 bases not matched to a gene. CDR3 sequence reads: CASSRGLAGGGQETQYF. The CDR3 nucleotides are TGTGCCAGCAGCCGAGGACTAGCGGGGGGGGGACAAGAGACCCAGTACTTC.

V is TRBV4-2 and J is TRBJ1-2; TRBD1 aligns across 7 bases. J gave up 5 bases and V 5 bases, and 11 bases lay outside the gene matches. The CDR3 runs 15 residues. Germline-derived CDR1 and CDR2 are LGHNA and YNFKEQ. CDR3 DNA: TGTGCCAGCAGCGAACACCCGGGACAGCAATATGGCTACACCTTC. Its translation: CASSEHPGQQYGYTF.

V usage is TRBV6-4 and J usage is TRBJ2-3; 7 bases fit TRBD2. CDR3 length: 13 residues. Unmatched junction bases numbered 5, after V lost 9 bases and J lost 2 bases. Germline CDR1 MRHNA, CDR2 SNTAGT. As DNA, the CDR3 is TGTGCCAGTCGAGAGCGGGACACAGATACGCAGTATTTT. Residues: CASRERDTDTQYF.

V usage is TRBV5-4 and J usage is TRBJ2-5; TRBD2 might be the D (6 bases). The V and J ends lost 4 bases and 1 base respectively, with 8 bases between them. The CDR3 loop spans 13 amino acids. CDR1 and CDR2 (germline): SGHNT, YYREEE (reference sequence). The CDR3 spells CASSRTTQETQYF. In DNA, the CDR3 is TGTGCCAGCAGCCGGACTACCCAAGAGACCCAGTACTTC.

The chain links TRBV7-8 to TRBJ2-7, with 8 nucleotides matching TRBD1. The CDR3 length is 14 residues. With 3 bases clipped from V and 2 bases from J, the junction kept 3 bases outside the gene matches. Germline CDR1 is SGHVS and CDR2 is FQNEAQ. The CDR3 DNA follows: TGTGCCAGCAGCTTGGGGGGACAGGCCTACGAGCAGTACTTC. Protein sequence: CASSLGGQAYEQYF.

CDR3 residues: CASSYSPYGYTF. The CDR3 DNA is TGTGCCAGTAGTTACAGCCCCTATGGCTACACCTTC. The V gene is TRBV19, the J gene TRBJ1-2, with D hard to call. V lost 5 bases and J lost 4, with 8 bases in between. The CDR3 extends over 12 amino acids. Germline V lookup: CDR1 LNHDA, CDR2 SQIVND (reference sequence).

The chain recombines TRBV7-3 with TRBJ2-3, with 9 bases fitting TRBD2. Unmatched junction bases numbered 3, after V lost 5 bases and J lost 0 bases. The CDR3 is 15 amino acids. The germline gives CDR1 SGHTA, CDR2 FQGTGA. The CDR3 region is CASSPTSGSTDTQYF. CDR3 DNA: TGTGCCAGCAGCCCGACTAGCGGTAGCACAGATACGCAGTATTTT.

The rearrangement joins TRBV29-1 to TRBJ2-7, with TRBD1 matching 9 bases. With 4 bases clipped from V and 3 bases from J, the junction kept 4 bases outside the gene matches. The germline CDR1 and CDR2 sequences are SQVTM and ANQGSEA. There are 13 residues in the CDR3. In nucleotides, the CDR3 is TGCAGCGTTGGACAGGGGGAAGGCTACGAGCAGTACTTC. Its translation: CSVGQGEGYEQYF.

This sequence joins TRBV7-2 and TRBJ2-2; D is ambiguous. V dropped 6 bases and J dropped 3 bases, with 11 bases sitting between them. CDR1 SGHTA and CDR2 FQGNSA come from the germline V gene. The CDR3 covers 14 residues. CDR3 loop: CASRPVVDTGELFF. CDR3 DNA: TGTGCCAGCAGGCCGGTGGTGGACACCGGGGAGCTGTTTTTT. The entire variable domain, with the rest obtained from reference TRBV7-2 and TRBJ2-2, is as follows: GAGVSQSPSNKVTEKGKDVELRCDPISGHTALYWYRQSLGQGLEFLIYFQGNSAPDKSGLPSDRFSAERTGGSVSTLTIQRTQQEDSAVYLCASRPVVDTGELFFGEGSRLTVL.

The chain couples TRBV7-8 to TRBJ2-3; the D gene is possibly TRBD1 (6 bases). This CDR3 spans 16 amino acids. Germline CDR1 is SGHVS and CDR2 is FQNEAQ. V was cut by 2 bases and J by 1 base, with 13 bases left in between. CDR3 loop: CASSLSLGARTDTQYF. The CDR3 DNA is TGTGCCAGCAGCTTATCCTTGGGGGCCCGCACAGATACGCAGTATTTT.

The genes are TRBV18 and TRBJ2-3; D possibly corresponds to TRBD2 (6 bases). V lost 6 bases and J 1 base, leaving 14 bases between the germline ends. CDR1 KGHSH and CDR2 LQKENI come from the germline V gene. This CDR3 has 15 residues. The DNA of the CDR3 is TGTGCCAGCTCGCCCGAGGGGAGGCGCACAGATACGCAGTATTTT. Its translation is CASSPEGRRTDTQYF. Using reference TRBV18 and TRBJ2-3 for the parts outside the CDR3, the full variable domain is NAGVMQNPRHLVRRRGQEARLRCSPMKGHSHVYWYRQLPEEGLKFMVYLQKENIIDESGMPKERFSAEFPKEGPSILRIQQVVRGDSAAYFCASSPEGRRTDTQYFGPGTRLTVL.

Only one count was recorded for this clone. The rearrangement links TRBV27 to TRBJ2-7; 7 bases align to TRBD2. V lost 2 bases to trimming and J lost 3 bases; unmatched junction nucleotides: 10. The CDR3 has 16 residues. Germline V gives CDR1 MNHEY, CDR2 SMNVEV (reference sequence). Here the CDR3 DNA reads TGTGCCAGCAGTTTAAACGCGGGGGAGAAGAACTACGAGCAGTACTTC. Translated, it gives CASSLNAGEKNYEQYF.

This sequence joins TRBV2 and TRBJ1-1; D remains ambiguous. Trimming took 6 bases from V and 4 from J, leaving 9 bases between them. CDR1 SNHLY and CDR2 FYNNEI come from the germline V gene. This CDR3 is built from 12 residues. DNA of the CDR3: TGTGCCAGCAGGAGAGTGCTCACTGAAGCTTTCTTT. Residues: CASRRVLTEAFF. Supplemented by reference TRBV2 and TRBJ1-1, the full variable domain reads EPEVTQTPSHQVTQMGQEVILRCVPISNHLYFYWYRQILGQKVEFLVSFYNNEISEKSEIFDDQFSVERPDGSNFTLKIRSTKLEDSAMYFCASRRVLTEAFFGQGTRLTVV.

This sequence joins TRBV4-2 and TRBJ1-3; a weak D match, TRBD1 (6 bases). CDR1 and CDR2 (germline): LGHNA, YNFKEQ. V shed 0 bases and J shed 1 base, with 10 bases lying between them. The CDR3 covers 16 residues. This CDR3 reads CASSQEGGASGNTIYF. DNA of the CDR3: TGTGCCAGCAGCCAAGAGGGGGGGGCTTCTGGAAACACCATATATTTT.

V gene TRBV7-2 combines with J gene TRBJ2-5; no clear D gene. In germline, CDR1 is SGHTA, CDR2 FQGNSA. V was cut by 3 bases and J by 5 bases, with 10 bases left in between. CDR3 length: 13 amino acids. The CDR3, as DNA: TGTGCCAGCAGCTTGCTGGGTAGGGAGACCCAGTACTTC. This codes for CASSLLGRETQYF.

This clone turned up a few times. The chain carries TRBV27 and TRBJ2-2; D remains unclear. V was cut by 4 bases and J by 9 bases, with 6 bases left in between. Germline CDR1 and CDR2: MNHEY and SMNVEV (reference sequence). The CDR3 is 11 amino acids. The CDR3 DNA follows: TGTGCCAGCAGTTCGGCGAGGGAGCTGTTTTTT. This sequence encodes CASSSARELFF.

This sequence joins TRBV6-5 and TRBJ1-1; D may be TRBD1 (5 bases). The CDR3 totals 15 residues. Between the trimmed V and J ends, which lost 8 bases and 3 bases, there was a span of 19 bases. Germline CDR1 and CDR2: MNHEY and SVGAGI. The CDR3 loop reads CASCSLGAGDTEAFF. Written as DNA, the CDR3 is TGTGCCAGCTGCTCTCTAGGGGCCGGGGACACTGAAGCTTTCTTT.

This clone came up once. This sequence joins TRBV2 and TRBJ2-2; tentative D call: TRBD1 (5 bases). Germline V gene lookup returns CDR1 SNHLY and CDR2 FYNNEI. The CDR3 is made up of 16 amino acids. V was shortened by 7 bases and J by 7 bases, with 22 bases between the two germline ends. In DNA, the CDR3 is TGTGCCAGCACCGAGAAAACTCAGGGTCCGTTCGGGGAGCTGTTTTTT. Translated: CASTEKTQGPFGELFF.

This clone was detected only once. The chain's CDR3 is CATSRTSSGGNNEQFF. The CDR3 DNA sequence: TGTGCCACCAGCAGGACCTCTAGCGGCGGAAACAATGAGCAGTTCTTC. The chain couples TRBV15 to TRBJ2-1, with TRBD2 matching 7 bases. The CDR3 consists of 16 residues. Germline CDR1 and CDR2: LNHNV and YYDKDF (reference sequence). The J segment lost 5 bases and the V segment lost 3 bases, leaving 10 bases of the junction unmatched.

The chain combines TRBV4-2 with TRBJ1-1, with D possibly being TRBD1 (6 bases). This CDR3 region has 12 residues. Per the germline V gene, CDR1 is LGHNA and CDR2 is YNFKEQ. V shed 0 bases and J shed 14 bases, with 13 bases lying between them. Here the CDR3 reads CASSQDLDSAFF. The CDR3 region has the DNA TGTGCCAGCAGCCAAGACTTGGACAGCGCCTTCTTT.

The J gene is TRBJ1-2, the V gene TRBV4-1, with TRBD1 as a possible D gene (5 bases). Trimming removed 0 bases from V and 6 bases from J, with 8 bases in between. This CDR3 contains 13 residues. CDR1 is MGHRA and CDR2 is YSYEKL in the germline V gene. The CDR3 DNA sequence: TGCGCCAGCAGCCAAGAGACGGGGGATGGCTACACCTTC. It translates to CASSQETGDGYTF.

This chain links TRBV7-3 with TRBJ1-2; TRBD1 agrees at 8 bases. From germline, CDR1 is SGHTA and CDR2 FQGTGA. This CDR3 is built from 15 residues. J gave up 1 base and V 6 bases, and 7 bases lay outside the gene matches. CDR3: CASSPGQGFNYGYTF. CDR3 bases: TGTGCCAGCAGTCCTGGACAGGGATTTAACTATGGCTACACCTTC.

The chain recombines TRBV7-2 with TRBJ2-1, with 8 bases aligning to TRBD1. V dropped 6 bases and J dropped 7; count of bases not matched to a gene: 8. This CDR3 is built from 14 residues. In germline, CDR1 is SGHTA, CDR2 FQGNSA. The CDR3 loop is CASSYDRGTNEQFF. The CDR3 coding sequence is TGTGCCAGCAGTTACGACAGGGGTACGAATGAGCAGTTCTTC.